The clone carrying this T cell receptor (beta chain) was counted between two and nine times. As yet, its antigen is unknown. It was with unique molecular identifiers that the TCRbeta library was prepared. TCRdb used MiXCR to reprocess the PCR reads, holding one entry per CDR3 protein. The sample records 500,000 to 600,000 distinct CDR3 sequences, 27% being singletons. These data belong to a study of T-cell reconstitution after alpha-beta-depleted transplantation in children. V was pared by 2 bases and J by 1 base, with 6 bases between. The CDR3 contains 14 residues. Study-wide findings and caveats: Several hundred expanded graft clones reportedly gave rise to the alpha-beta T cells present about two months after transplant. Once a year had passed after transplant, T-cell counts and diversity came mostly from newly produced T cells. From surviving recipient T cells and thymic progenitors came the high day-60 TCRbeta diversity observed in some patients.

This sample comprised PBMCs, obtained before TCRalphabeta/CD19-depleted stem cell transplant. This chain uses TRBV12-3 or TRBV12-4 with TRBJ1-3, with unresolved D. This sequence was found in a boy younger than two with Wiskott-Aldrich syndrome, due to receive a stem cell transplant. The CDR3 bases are TGTGCCAGCAGTTTAATGGGGTCTGGAAACACCATATATTTT. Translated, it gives CASSLMGSGNTIYF.